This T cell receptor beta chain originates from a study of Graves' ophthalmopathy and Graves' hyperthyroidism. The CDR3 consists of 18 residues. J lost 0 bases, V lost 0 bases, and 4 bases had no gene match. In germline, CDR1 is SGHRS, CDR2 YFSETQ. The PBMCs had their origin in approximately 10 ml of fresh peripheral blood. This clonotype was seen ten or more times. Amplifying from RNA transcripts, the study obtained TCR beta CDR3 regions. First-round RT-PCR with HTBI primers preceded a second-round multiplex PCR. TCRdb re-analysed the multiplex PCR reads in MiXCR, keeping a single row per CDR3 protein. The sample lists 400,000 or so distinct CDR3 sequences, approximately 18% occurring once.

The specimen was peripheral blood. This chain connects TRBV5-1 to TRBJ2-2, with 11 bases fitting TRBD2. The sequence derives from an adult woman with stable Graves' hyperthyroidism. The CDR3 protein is CASSLGLAGGSNTGELFF. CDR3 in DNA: TGCGCCAGCAGCTTGGGGCTAGCGGGAGGATCGAACACCGGGGAGCTGTTTTTT.